The clone carrying this T cell receptor beta chain has ten or more counts. Its antigen remains unidentified. The CDR3 contains 16 residues. V was trimmed by 4 bases and J by 5 bases, leaving 21 bases between them. Germline CDR1 reads SGHVS; CDR2 reads FQNEAQ. Sequencing libraries for TCR beta were prepared with iRepertoire HTBI primers and Arm-PCR of CDR3 regions. MiXCR, run by TCRdb on the multiplex PCR reads, gives a single entry per CDR3 protein. This sample has 410,000 or so distinct CDR3 sequences, with more than 12% found just once. This sample was included in a study of regulatory T cells in long-lasting Graves disease. Whole-study findings and limits: Persistent disease favored TRBV28, TRBJ1-2 and TRBJ2-5.

The sample's time point: newly diagnosed GD, antithyroid drugs for less than 3 months. Extracted PBMC RNA gave rise to the TCR library. The sample also formed part of further work on T cells in Graves' hyperthyroidism and ophthalmopathy. From that second work: A set of HTBI primers served as the primers for a first-round RT-PCR of the TCR CDR3. In blood, most of the thyroid clonotypes expanded above 0.001 were also present. Stable hyperthyroidism was told apart from ophthalmopathy by a model built on 13 V-J features.

The origin of this receptor is a woman aged 30 to 39 with Graves disease. The chain couples TRBV7-8 to TRBJ2-7, with D possibly matching TRBD1 (6 bases). Sequences were derived from peripheral blood mononuclear cells (PBMCs), sampled at new diagnosis, from a patient treated with antithyroid drugs. The CDR3 DNA sequence: TGTGCCAGCAGCTCCCGCTCATTGGGGGCAGGAGACGAGCAGTACTTC. Its protein is CASSSRSLGAGDEQYF.